This is a list of T cell receptor beta chains from one sample in a study of CD8+ T cells in alopecia areata. Sequencing was performed with immunoSEQ multiplex PCR; in TCRdb, only in-frame clones are kept and a portion is missing. The sample shows more than 90,000 clones, about 61% of them seen only once. Sequencing used CD4+ T cells sorted from blood. The receptors stem from a human donor in good health. CDR3s include the opening cysteine and the closing phenylalanine or tryptophan. D genes are given only for firm matches. A row's size may be missing; if present it is once, few, many or a size class.

d_call,clone_size,v_call,j_call,cdr3_nt,cdr3_aa
-,-,TRBV14,TRBJ1-2,TGTGCCAGCAGTCCCAGACTACAGGGTAGGGGCTATGGCTACACCTTC,CASSPRLQGRGYGYTF
-,-,TRBV30,TRBJ2-7,TGTGCCTGGAGCGGAGATACAGGGTTCCTTTCCTACGAGCAGTACTTC,CAWSGDTGFLSYEQYF
TRBD2,-,TRBV5-1,TRBJ2-7,TGCGCCAGCACCCTCGGGGGGACCTACGAGCAGTACTTC,CASTLGGTYEQYF
-,-,TRBV6-6,TRBJ1-1,TGTGCCACCAAGACCGGGACAACCACTGAAGCTTTCTTT,CATKTGTTTEAFF
TRBD2,-,TRBV29-1,TRBJ2-7,TGCAGCGTTCGAAGCGGGACTAGCGGTTCCTACGAGCAGTACTTC,CSVRSGTSGSYEQYF
-,once,TRBV6-5,TRBJ1-2,TGTGCCAGCAAACCGCCGGCCCGACCTGGCTACACCTTC,CASKPPARPGYTF
TRBD2,-,TRBV29-1,TRBJ2-5,TGCAGCGTCTCTAGCGGGGGCCAAGAGACCCAGTACTTC,CSVSSGGQETQYF
-,-,TRBV30,TRBJ1-1,TGTGCCTGGAGCAGGGAGTTCACCACTGAAGCTTTCTTT,CAWSREFTTEAFF
TRBD2,few,TRBV7-9,TRBJ2-7,TGTGCCAGCAGCTCCCGCATTTCGACTAGCGGGGGCTCCTACGAGCAGTACTTC,CASSSRISTSGGSYEQYF
-,-,TRBV12-5,TRBJ2-5,TGTGCTAGTGGTTTGTCGACTGCGACCCAGTACTTC,CASGLSTATQYF
-,few,TRBV10-1,TRBJ2-7,TGCGCCAGCAGTGGAGGAAAGGCAGGGAGCTACGAGCAGTACTTC,CASSGGKAGSYEQYF
-,-,TRBV21-1,TRBJ2-7,TGTGCCAGCAGCAAACGGGGGGGCGAGAACGAGCAGTACTTC,CASSKRGGENEQYF
TRBD1,-,TRBV6-6,TRBJ2-5,TGTGCCAGCAGCAAAGGACAGGTTCTTGAGACCCAGTACTTC,CASSKGQVLETQYF
TRBD1,-,TRBV2,TRBJ2-1,TGTGCCAGCAGTGGACAGGGTTCCTACAATGAGCAGTTCTTC,CASSGQGSYNEQFF
-,-,TRBV4-1,TRBJ1-2,TGCGCCAGCAGCCCCGACAGAGGTGGCTACACCTTC,CASSPDRGGYTF
-,-,TRBV29-1,TRBJ1-6,TGCAGCGTTGAAGATAGGGCAGAGAGGGGAACCCTCCACTTT,CSVEDRAERGTLHF
-,-,TRBV6-5,TRBJ1-2,TGTGCCAGCTCGACGGGGTCTGGCTATGGCTACACCTTC,CASSTGSGYGYTF
TRBD1,-,TRBV4-1,TRBJ2-5,TGCGCCAGCAGCAAGGACAGGGCCCTGGAGACCCAGTACTTC,CASSKDRALETQYF
-,-,TRBV29-1,TRBJ2-3,TGCAGCGTTGTATTGGGGAGAGGGGCAGATACGCAGTATTTT,CSVVLGRGADTQYF
TRBD1,-,TRBV13,TRBJ2-5,TGTGCCAGCAGCCTAAGGACAGGGAAGACCCAGTACTTC,CASSLRTGKTQYF
-,-,TRBV7-3,TRBJ1-2,TGTGCCAGCAGCTTAGGGTTGGGGGCGGGGAGGAGCGGCTACACCTTC,CASSLGLGAGRSGYTF
TRBD1,-,TRBV2,TRBJ1-1,TGTGCCAGCACTCAGGGGGAGAACACTGAAGCTTTCTTT,CASTQGENTEAFF
-,-,TRBV7-2,TRBJ2-5,TGTGCCAGCAGCTTAGGCGCAACTAGCAGTGAAGAGACCCAGTACTTC,CASSLGATSSEETQYF
TRBD1,-,TRBV2,TRBJ1-5,TGTGCCAGCAGCGCTGACAGGGGCAATCAGCCCCAGCATTTT,CASSADRGNQPQHF
-,-,TRBV18,TRBJ2-5,TGTGCCAGCTCAGCATTGGGGGCCTCAAACCAAGAGACCCAGTACTTC,CASSALGASNQETQYF
-,-,TRBV14,TRBJ1-1,TGTGCCAGCAGCCAAGTAGAGAGGGTTGCGGCTTTCTTT,CASSQVERVAAFF
-,-,TRBV30,TRBJ1-1,TGTGCCTGGCTAGGCTACAGGGTGAACACTGAAGCTTTCTTT,CAWLGYRVNTEAFF
TRBD1,-,TRBV15,TRBJ1-2,TGTGCCACCAGCAGAGAGTCCTACCGGGACAGCTATGGCTACACCTTC,CATSRESYRDSYGYTF
TRBD1,-,TRBV9,TRBJ1-2,TGTGCCAGCAGCGTAGTCGGGCAGGGGGATGGCTACACCTTC,CASSVVGQGDGYTF
-,few,TRBV7-9,TRBJ1-1,TGTGCCGTAGCGACGGGTGGGACTGAAGCTTTCTTT,CAVATGGTEAFF
-,-,TRBV7-9,TRBJ1-5,TGTGCCAGCAGCCCCTCTGGTGTCGGATCAGGCAATCAGCCCCAGCATTTT,CASSPSGVGSGNQPQHF
-,-,TRBV5-6,TRBJ2-5,TGTGCCAGCAGCTTGGTGGCCTCCGAGACCCAGTACTTC,CASSLVASETQYF
-,-,TRBV30,TRBJ2-5,TGTGCCTGGACTAGCGTCCCCCAAGAGACCCAGTACTTC,CAWTSVPQETQYF
-,-,TRBV29-1,TRBJ1-1,TGCAGCGTTGCCAGGAACACTGAAGCTTTCTTT,CSVARNTEAFF
-,-,TRBV2,TRBJ2-7,TGTGCCGGCATGACGGGCCTTTGGGGCGAGCAGTACTTC,CAGMTGLWGEQYF
-,-,TRBV2,TRBJ1-2,TGTGCCAGCAGTGTGATGGACACTGGTTCGGGCTACACCTTC,CASSVMDTGSGYTF
TRBD1,few,TRBV29-1,TRBJ1-1,TGCAGCGTTCACAAACAGGGGACTAATACTGAAGCTTTCTTT,CSVHKQGTNTEAFF
-,once,TRBV27,TRBJ1-5,TGTGCCAGCAGTAAACAGGGAACGAGTCAGCCCCAGCATTTT,CASSKQGTSQPQHF
-,-,TRBV5-1,TRBJ1-1,TGCGCCAGCAGCTTGATTGCGCAGAACACTGAAGCTTTCTTT,CASSLIAQNTEAFF
TRBD2,-,TRBV11-2,TRBJ2-7,TGTGCCAGCAGCTCGACTAGCGGGGTAGTCTACGAGCAGTACTTC,CASSSTSGVVYEQYF
-,few,TRBV30,TRBJ1-1,TGTGCCTGGGGTCACTCCGGGACATCCGCTTTCTTT,CAWGHSGTSAFF
TRBD1,-,TRBV30,TRBJ2-1,TGTGCCTGGACCCAAGGGGACAGGGGGATCTACAATGAGCAGTTCTTC,CAWTQGDRGIYNEQFF
-,-,TRBV6-5,TRBJ2-6,TGTGCCAGCAGTTACGCGGCACCTGGGGCCAACGTCCTGACTTTC,CASSYAAPGANVLTF
-,few,TRBV2,TRBJ1-1,TGTGCCAGCAGCCCTCAAACCTCTTACACTGAAGCTTTCTTT,CASSPQTSYTEAFF